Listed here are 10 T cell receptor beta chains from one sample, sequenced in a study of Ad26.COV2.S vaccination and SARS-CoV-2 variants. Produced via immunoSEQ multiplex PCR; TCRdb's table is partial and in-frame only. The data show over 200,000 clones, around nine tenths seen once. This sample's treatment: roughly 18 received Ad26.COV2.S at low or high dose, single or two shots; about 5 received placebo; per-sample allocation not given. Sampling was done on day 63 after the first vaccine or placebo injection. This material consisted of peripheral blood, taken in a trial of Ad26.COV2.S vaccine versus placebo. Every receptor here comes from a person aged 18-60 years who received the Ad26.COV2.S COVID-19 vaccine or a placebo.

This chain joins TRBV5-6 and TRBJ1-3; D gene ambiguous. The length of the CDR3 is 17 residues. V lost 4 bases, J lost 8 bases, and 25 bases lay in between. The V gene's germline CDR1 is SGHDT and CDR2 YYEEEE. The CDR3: CASSKPRRTLGPDTIYF. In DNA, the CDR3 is TGTGCCAGCAGCAAACCCCGTCGGACCCTAGGCCCGGACACCATATATTTT.

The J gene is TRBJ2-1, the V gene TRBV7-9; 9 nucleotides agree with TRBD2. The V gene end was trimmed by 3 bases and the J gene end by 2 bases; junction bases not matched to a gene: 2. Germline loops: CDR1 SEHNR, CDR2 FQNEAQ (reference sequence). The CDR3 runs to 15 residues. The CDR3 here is CASSLPSGTYNEQFF. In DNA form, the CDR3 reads TGTGCCAGCAGCTTGCCTAGCGGGACCTACAATGAGCAGTTCTTC.

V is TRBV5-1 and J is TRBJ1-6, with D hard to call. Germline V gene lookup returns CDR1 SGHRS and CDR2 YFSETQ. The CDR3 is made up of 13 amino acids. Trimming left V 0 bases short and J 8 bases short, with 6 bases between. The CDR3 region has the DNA TGCGCCAGCAGCTTGGATGGTGATTCACCCCTCCACTTT. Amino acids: CASSLDGDSPLHF.

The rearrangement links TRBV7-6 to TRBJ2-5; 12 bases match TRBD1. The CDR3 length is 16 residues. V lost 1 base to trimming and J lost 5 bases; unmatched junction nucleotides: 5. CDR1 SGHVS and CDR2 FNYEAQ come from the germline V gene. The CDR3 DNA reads TGTGCCAGCAGCTTAGGCCCGGGACAGGGGGCGGAGACCCAGTACTTC. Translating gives CASSLGPGQGAETQYF.

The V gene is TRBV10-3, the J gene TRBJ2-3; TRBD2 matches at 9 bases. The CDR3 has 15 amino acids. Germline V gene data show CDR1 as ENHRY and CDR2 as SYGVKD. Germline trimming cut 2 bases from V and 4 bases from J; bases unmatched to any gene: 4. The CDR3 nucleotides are TGTGCCATCAGTGAGCCGGCGGGGGGGCCAGATACGCAGTATTTT. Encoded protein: CAISEPAGGPDTQYF.

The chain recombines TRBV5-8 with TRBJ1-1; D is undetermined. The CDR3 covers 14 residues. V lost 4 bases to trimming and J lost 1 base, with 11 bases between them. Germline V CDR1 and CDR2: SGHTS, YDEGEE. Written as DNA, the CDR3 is TGTGCCAGCAGCCCTTTAATTGAGAACACTGAAGCTTTCTTT. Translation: CASSPLIENTEAFF. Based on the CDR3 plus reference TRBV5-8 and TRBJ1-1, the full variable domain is EAGVTQSPTHLIKTRGQQATLRCSPISGHTSVYWYQQALGLGLQFLLWYDEGEERNRGNFPPRFSGRQFPNYSSELNVNALELEDSALYLCASSPLIENTEAFFGQGTRLTVV.

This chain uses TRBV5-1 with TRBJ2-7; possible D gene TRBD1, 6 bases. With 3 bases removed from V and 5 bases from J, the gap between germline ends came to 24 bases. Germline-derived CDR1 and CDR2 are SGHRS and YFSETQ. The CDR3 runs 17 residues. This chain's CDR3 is CASSSGRTVQWVHEQYF. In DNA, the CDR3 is TGCGCCAGCAGCTCGGGAAGGACAGTCCAGTGGGTCCACGAGCAGTACTTC.

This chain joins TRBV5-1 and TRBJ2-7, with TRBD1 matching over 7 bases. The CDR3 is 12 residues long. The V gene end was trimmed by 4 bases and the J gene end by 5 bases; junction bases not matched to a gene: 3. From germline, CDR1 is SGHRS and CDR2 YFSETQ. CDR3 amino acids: CASSRDSHEQYF. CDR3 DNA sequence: TGCGCCAGCAGCCGGGACAGCCACGAGCAGTACTTC.

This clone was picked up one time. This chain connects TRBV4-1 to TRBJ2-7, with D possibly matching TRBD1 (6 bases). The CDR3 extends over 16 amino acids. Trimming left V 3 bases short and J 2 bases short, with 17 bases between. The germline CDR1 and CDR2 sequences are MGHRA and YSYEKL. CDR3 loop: CASSQVGGALTYEQYF. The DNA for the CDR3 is TGCGCCAGCAGCCAGGTTGGGGGCGCTCTAACCTACGAGCAGTACTTC.

The CDR3: CASSPGEGSGGLVKYF. CDR3 coding DNA: TGCGCCAGCAGCCCCGGCGAAGGGAGCGGGGGGCTAGTGAAGTACTTC. The rearrangement links TRBV4-3 to TRBJ2-7; 9 bases fit TRBD2. V shed 4 bases and J 11 bases; nucleotides not matched to a gene: 18. The CDR3 sequence is 16 residues long. Germline V gene data show CDR1 as LGHNA and CDR2 as YSLEER.